The T cell receptor (beta chain) under discussion was sequenced for a study of cytomegalovirus exposure and HLA in healthy donors. The PCR was carried out with 60 Vbeta primers and 13 Jbeta primers. Sequencing was performed with immunoSEQ multiplex PCR; in TCRdb, only in-frame clones are kept and a portion is missing. The data show hundreds of thousands of clones, 70% to 80% seen once. This clone has just a few counts. The TCR was taken from a male donor in good health and CMV-seronegative. The sample consisted of PBMCs.

The CDR3: CASSDGTRMNTEAFF. The DNA for the CDR3 is TGCGCCAGCAGCGATGGGACAAGGATGAACACTGAAGCTTTCTTT. V usage is TRBV5-1 and J usage is TRBJ1-1; a possible D gene is TRBD1 (6 bases). Trimming took off 4 bases at V and 0 bases at J, with 13 bases between the two ends. This CDR3 is built from 15 residues. The V gene's germline CDR1 is SGHRS and CDR2 YFSETQ.